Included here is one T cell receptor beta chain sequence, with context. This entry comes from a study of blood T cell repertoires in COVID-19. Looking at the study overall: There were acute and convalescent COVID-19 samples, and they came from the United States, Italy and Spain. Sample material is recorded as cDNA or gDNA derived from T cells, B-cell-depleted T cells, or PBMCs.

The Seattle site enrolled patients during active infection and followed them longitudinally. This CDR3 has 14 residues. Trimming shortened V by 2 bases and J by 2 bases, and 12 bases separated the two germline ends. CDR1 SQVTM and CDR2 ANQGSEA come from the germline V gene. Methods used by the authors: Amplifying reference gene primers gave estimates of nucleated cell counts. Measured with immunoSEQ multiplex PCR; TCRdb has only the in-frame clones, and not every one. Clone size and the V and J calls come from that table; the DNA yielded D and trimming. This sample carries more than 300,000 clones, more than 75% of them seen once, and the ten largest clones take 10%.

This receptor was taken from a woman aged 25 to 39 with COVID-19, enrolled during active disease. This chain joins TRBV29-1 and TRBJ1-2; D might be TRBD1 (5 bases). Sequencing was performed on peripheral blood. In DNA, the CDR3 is TGCAGCGTTGAAAGTCAGGGCGACAACTATGGCTACACCTTC. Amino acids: CSVESQGDNYGYTF.